The next 28 T cell receptor beta chains were all read from a single sample in a study of somatic mutations in cytotoxic T cells in rheumatoid arthritis. Produced via immunoSEQ multiplex PCR; TCRdb's table is partial and in-frame only. The table has about 17,000 clones, about 80% seen once; the top ten hold roughly 4.8%. Sequencing was done on a sample of CD8+ T cells sorted from blood. Every receptor here comes from an adult with rheumatoid arthritis.

V and J are TRBV6-5 and TRBJ1-2; D is unresolved. The length of the CDR3 is 13 residues. Trimming took 5 bases from V and 0 from J, leaving 7 bases between them. Germline CDR1 and CDR2: MNHEY and SVGAGI. In DNA, the CDR3 is TGTGCCAGCAGTCTAACGTCTAACTATGGCTACACCTTC. Its translation: CASSLTSNYGYTF.

This clone has a single count. The chain has TRBV6-1 and TRBJ2-7; D ambiguous. The CDR3 length is 15 residues. V was cut by 9 bases and J by 5 bases, with 23 bases left in between. Germline V CDR1 and CDR2: MNHNS, SASEGT. The CDR3 spells CASAPRRSPMDEQYF. CDR3 sequence (DNA): TGTGCCAGTGCTCCTCGACGATCCCCCATGGACGAGCAGTACTTC.

The gene calls are TRBV19 and TRBJ1-2; D not resolved. V lost 2 bases to trimming and J lost 4 bases, with 11 bases between them. The CDR3 spans 14 residues. Germline-derived CDR1 and CDR2 are LNHDA and SQIVND (reference sequence). Here the CDR3 reads CASSISSTSYGYTF. The CDR3 bases are TGTGCCAGTAGTATATCTAGCACAAGCTATGGCTACACCTTC.

The chain links TRBV6-5 to TRBJ1-1; unclear D gene. The V end was cut by 2 bases, the J end by 3 bases, with 7 bases between. Germline loops: CDR1 MNHEY, CDR2 SVGAGI. The CDR3 has 13 residues. The CDR3: CASSYEGYTEAFF. The CDR3 coding sequence is TGTGCCAGCAGTTACGAGGGCTACACTGAAGCTTTCTTT.

This chain connects TRBV7-7 to TRBJ2-5; D unclear. The CDR3 contains 15 residues. The ends were cut back, 2 bases at V and 5 bases at J, with 15 bases in the middle. Germline loops: CDR1 SSHAT, CDR2 FNYEAQ (reference sequence). CDR3 amino acids: CASSLNAVPGETQYF. The CDR3 region has the DNA TGTGCCAGCAGCTTAAACGCGGTCCCTGGGGAGACCCAGTACTTC.

This clone has just one count. This chain joins TRBV29-1 and TRBJ2-5, with D maybe TRBD1 (5 bases). V lost 2 bases to trimming and J lost 3 bases, with 10 bases between them. The germline gives CDR1 SQVTM, CDR2 ANQGSEA. The CDR3 spans 13 residues. CDR3 in amino acids: CSVEPDTKETQYF. DNA for the CDR3: TGCAGCGTTGAACCGGACACGAAAGAGACCCAGTACTTC.

The table lists this clone with a few counts. The chain has TRBV7-9 and TRBJ1-5; 10 bases are shared with TRBD1. Germline-derived CDR1 and CDR2 are SEHNR and FQNEAQ (reference sequence). The CDR3 sequence is 17 residues long. The ends lost 5 bases at V and 1 base at J; junction bases unmatched: 8. DNA for the CDR3: TGTGCCAGCAGCCTGGGACAGGGGAGGGTGAGCAATCAGCCCCAGCATTTT. Translated, it gives CASSLGQGRVSNQPQHF.

This chain uses TRBV9 with TRBJ2-7, with a weak D call TRBD2 (6 bases). Germline CDR1 and CDR2: SGDLS and YYNGEE. Trimming took 3 bases from V and 4 from J, leaving 14 bases between them. CDR3 length: 14 amino acids. CDR3: CASSGRDSRYEQYF. CDR3 nucleotide sequence: TGTGCCAGCAGCGGTAGGGACTCTCGGTACGAGCAGTACTTC.

The chain couples TRBV7-8 to TRBJ2-2; a possible D gene is TRBD1 (5 bases). The V gene's germline CDR1 is SGHVS and CDR2 FQNEAQ. CDR3 length equals 17 residues. V lost 2 bases to trimming and J lost 4 bases, with 17 bases between them. CDR3: CASSLSPQAVSTGELFF. DNA for the CDR3: TGTGCCAGCAGCTTATCCCCACAGGCAGTCAGCACCGGGGAGCTGTTTTTT.

DNA for the CDR3: TGTGCCAGCAGTTCCCGTAGCAATCAGCCCCAGCATTTT. Translation: CASSSRSNQPQHF. This chain uses TRBV27 with TRBJ1-5; D remains ambiguous. V was shortened by 4 bases and J by 0 bases, with 4 bases between the two germline ends. The CDR3 has 13 residues. Germline V gene lookup returns CDR1 MNHEY and CDR2 SMNVEV (reference sequence).

The V call is TRBV4-1, the J call TRBJ1-5; 9 bases agree with TRBD1. The trim removed 0 bases at V and 7 bases at J, leaving 10 bases unmatched. Germline V CDR1 and CDR2: MGHRA, YSYEKL. The CDR3 is 17 amino acids. The CDR3 DNA follows: TGCGCCAGCAGCCAAGAGTATTGGACAGGGGATTACCAGCCCCAGCATTTT. Translating it yields CASSQEYWTGDYQPQHF.

J is TRBJ2-5 and V is TRBV9; D not certain. V lost 4 bases and J lost 5, with 18 bases in between. Germline CDR1 SGDLS, CDR2 YYNGEE. The CDR3 sequence is 15 residues long. CDR3 sequence: CASSPSGGIRETQYF. CDR3 bases: TGTGCCAGCAGCCCCTCCGGCGGTATTAGGGAGACCCAGTACTTC.

The chain carries TRBV2 and TRBJ1-4; 8 bases line up with TRBD1. The CDR3 has 15 amino acids. In germline, CDR1 is SNHLY, CDR2 FYNNEI. The ends lost 2 bases at V and 7 bases at J; junction bases unmatched: 6. CDR3 loop: CASSERQGAAEKLFF. In DNA, the CDR3 is TGTGCCAGCAGTGAACGGCAGGGGGCCGCTGAAAAACTGTTTTTT.

The chain uses TRBV7-6 and TRBJ2-3; possibly TRBD2 for D (6 bases). Per germline, CDR1 SGHVS and CDR2 FNYEAQ. This CDR3 has 14 amino acids. The germline V and J ends were trimmed by 6 bases and 2 bases, with 12 bases remaining between them. As DNA, the CDR3 is TGTGCCAGCAGGATGGGACTCCACACAGATACGCAGTATTTT. Translated: CASRMGLHTDTQYF.

The CDR3 loop is CASSQDRGGGQPQHF. CDR3 nucleotides: TGCGCCAGCAGCCAAGACCGAGGGGGAGGTCAGCCCCAGCATTTT. The V and J genes are TRBV4-1 and TRBJ1-5, with D possibly being TRBD1 (6 bases). Looked up from germline, CDR1 is MGHRA and CDR2 is YSYEKL. V gave up 0 bases and J gave up 6 bases, with 12 bases separating them. The CDR3 totals 15 residues.

This chain connects TRBV30 to TRBJ2-5; 10 bases fit TRBD2. V gave up 5 bases and J gave up 5 bases; unmatched junction bases: 5. CDR1 and CDR2 (germline): GTSNPN, SVGIG (reference sequence). The CDR3 has 13 residues. The CDR3 region is CAWQMTSGETQYF. Here the CDR3 DNA reads TGTGCCTGGCAGATGACTAGCGGGGAGACCCAGTACTTC.

The chain employs TRBV2 and TRBJ1-6; D gene uncertain. Germline assignment: CDR1 SNHLY and CDR2 FYNNEI. Trimming removed 6 bases at V and 0 bases at J, with 15 bases between. The length of the CDR3 is 17 residues. DNA for the CDR3: TGTGCCAGCAGGGAGGGTTCGGCGAGCTCCTATAATTCACCCCTCCACTTT. This codes for CASREGSASSYNSPLHF.

The chain is built from TRBV27 and TRBJ2-7; a possible D gene is TRBD1 (6 bases). The CDR3 runs to 13 residues. The V end lost 5 bases, the J end lost 6 bases, and 14 bases lay between the germline ends. Germline loops: CDR1 MNHEY, CDR2 SMNVEV (reference sequence). Written as DNA, the CDR3 is TGTGCCAGCAGTCCGACAGGTTTTCGCGAGCAGTACTTC. Encoded protein: CASSPTGFREQYF.

This chain uses TRBV11-2 with TRBJ1-1; no firm D call. CDR1 is SGHAT, CDR2 FQNNGV, per germline. The V gene lost 0 bases and the J gene lost 4 bases, with 9 bases spanning the gap. The length of the CDR3 is 14 residues. This CDR3 is CASSLEYTGTEAFF. In DNA, the CDR3 is TGTGCCAGCAGCTTAGAGTATACGGGCACTGAAGCTTTCTTT.

The J gene is TRBJ1-2, the V gene TRBV10-2; D ambiguous. Germline V gene sequence: CDR1 WSHSY, CDR2 SAAADI. V was shortened by 0 bases and J by 7 bases, with 9 bases between the two germline ends. CDR3 length: 13 residues. The CDR3 DNA sequence: TGCGCCAGCAGTGAGTCGTGGGGAGGTGGCTACACCTTC. This sequence encodes CASSESWGGGYTF.

This chain links TRBV6-1 with TRBJ2-5; tentatively, D is TRBD1 (6 bases). V shed 1 base and J shed 4 bases, with 19 bases lying between them. The CDR3 has 17 amino acids. CDR1 and CDR2 (germline): MNHNS, SASEGT. CDR3: CASSEEWGPQVRETQYF. The CDR3, as DNA: TGTGCCAGCAGTGAAGAATGGGGGCCCCAGGTACGAGAGACCCAGTACTTC.

This chain uses TRBV7-3 with TRBJ2-3; D is unclear. CDR3 size: 15 residues. Germline CDR1 and CDR2: SGHTA and FQGTGA. Trimming removed 0 bases from V and 0 bases from J, with 7 bases in between. CDR3 loop: CASSLTRKSTDTQYF. CDR3 DNA sequence: TGTGCCAGCAGCTTAACGCGGAAAAGCACAGATACGCAGTATTTT.

The CDR3 DNA reads TGTGCCAGCAGCTTAAGGGAGGCGTCCTATAATTCACCCCTCCACTTT. This codes for CASSLREASYNSPLHF. J is TRBJ1-6 and V is TRBV13; no clear D gene. The CDR3 covers 16 residues. CDR1 is PRHDT and CDR2 is FYEKMQ in the germline V gene (reference sequence). Trimming left V 2 bases short and J 1 base short, with 9 bases between.

With regard to this clone: The junction departs from germline at one end; a sequencing error may be responsible. This rearrangement joins TRBV4-2 to TRBJ1-2, with TRBD1 as a possible D gene (6 bases). This CDR3 region has 16 residues. Germline V CDR1 and CDR2: LGHNA, YNFKEQ. The CDR3 DNA follows: TGTGCCAGCAGCCAACCGGGGCAGGGGTCTCGAGAGGGCTACGCCTTC. Translated, it gives CASSQPGQGSREGYAF.

The chain carries TRBV4-1 and TRBJ2-1, with 7 nucleotides matching TRBD2. Germline V CDR1 and CDR2: MGHRA, YSYEKL. The CDR3 is 17 residues long. J gave up 3 bases and V 0 bases, and 8 bases lay outside the gene matches. The CDR3 DNA reads TGCGCCAGCAGCCAAGAGTTGGCGGGGGAGAACTACAATGAGCAGTTCTTC. As protein: CASSQELAGENYNEQFF.

The V call is TRBV11-2, the J call TRBJ2-3; 10 bases fit TRBD2. This CDR3 has 17 amino acids. The J segment lost 6 bases and the V segment lost 11 bases, leaving 20 bases of the junction unmatched. Germline CDR1 and CDR2: SGHAT and FQNNGV. CDR3 loop: CARNLKRSGGALDTQYF. For the CDR3, the DNA is TGTGCCCGTAACCTAAAGAGGAGCGGGGGGGCATTGGATACGCAGTATTTT.

J is TRBJ1-1 and V is TRBV11-2; weak D call: TRBD1 (5 bases). The V gene lost 0 bases and the J gene lost 0 bases, with 14 bases spanning the gap. CDR3 length equals 17 residues. From germline, CDR1 is SGHAT and CDR2 FQNNGV. Here the CDR3 reads CASSLDHRQEMNTEAFF. CDR3 DNA: TGTGCCAGCAGCTTAGATCACAGGCAGGAGATGAACACTGAAGCTTTCTTT.

This clone was counted between two and nine times. CDR3 bases: TGTGCCAGCAGTTTAGAGCCGGCCAGATACGAGCAGTACTTC. It encodes CASSLEPARYEQYF. The V call is TRBV27, the J call TRBJ2-7; D remains ambiguous. The CDR3 length is 14 residues. V dropped 2 bases and J dropped 4 bases, with 12 bases sitting between them. Germline CDR1 MNHEY, CDR2 SMNVEV (reference sequence).